The rows below give T cell receptor beta chains drawn from one sample of a study of blood T cell repertoires in COVID-19. Sequenced by immunoSEQ multiplex PCR; TCRdb stores in-frame clones only, minus some. The table shows about 270,000 clones, with approximately 86% occurring only once. Sequenced input: peripheral blood. Every receptor here comes from a man aged 35-49 years with active or convalescent COVID-19. CDR3s include the opening cysteine and the closing phenylalanine or tryptophan. The D gene is left open where the match is weak. Size values are once, few and many counts, or a class for expanded clones, and some rows have none.

d_call: TRBD1; clone_size: NA; j_call: TRBJ1-5; v_call: TRBV19; cdr3_aa: CASSTGTGRNQPQHF; cdr3_nt: TGTGCCAGTAGTACCGGGACAGGGAGGAATCAGCCCCAGCATTTT
d_call: NA; clone_size: NA; j_call: TRBJ1-3; v_call: TRBV4-1; cdr3_aa: CASSQEAGSGNTIYF; cdr3_nt: TGCGCCAGCAGCCAAGAGGCGGGCTCTGGAAACACCATATATTTT
d_call: NA; clone_size: NA; j_call: TRBJ2-7; v_call: TRBV28; cdr3_aa: CASSSPWGPGAYEQYF; cdr3_nt: TGTGCCAGCAGTTCACCGTGGGGCCCGGGGGCCTACGAGCAGTACTTC
d_call: TRBD1; clone_size: once; j_call: TRBJ2-7; v_call: TRBV5-4; cdr3_aa: CASSRSGTASYEQYF; cdr3_nt: TGTGCCAGCAGCCGGAGTGGGACAGCCTCCTACGAGCAGTACTTC
d_call: NA; clone_size: NA; j_call: TRBJ1-4; v_call: TRBV7-2; cdr3_aa: CASSLAVHRNNEKLFF; cdr3_nt: TGTGCCAGCAGCTTAGCTGTCCACAGAAATAATGAAAAACTGTTTTTT
d_call: TRBD1; clone_size: NA; j_call: TRBJ1-4; v_call: TRBV5-4; cdr3_aa: CASSLVLGQGNEKLFF; cdr3_nt: TGTGCCAGCAGCTTGGTTCTGGGACAGGGTAATGAAAAACTGTTTTTT
d_call: NA; clone_size: NA; j_call: TRBJ2-3; v_call: TRBV5-4; cdr3_aa: CASSFSLSGDTQYF; cdr3_nt: TGTGCCAGCAGCTTTTCCCTTAGTGGAGATACGCAGTATTTT
d_call: TRBD2; clone_size: NA; j_call: TRBJ2-1; v_call: TRBV23-1; cdr3_aa: CASSQSWGTKNEQFF; cdr3_nt: TGCGCCAGCAGTCAATCGTGGGGGACTAAGAATGAGCAGTTCTTC
d_call: NA; clone_size: NA; j_call: TRBJ2-1; v_call: TRBV19; cdr3_aa: CATKRAYNEQFF; cdr3_nt: TGTGCCACCAAACGGGCCTACAATGAGCAGTTCTTC
d_call: NA; clone_size: NA; j_call: TRBJ2-2; v_call: TRBV18; cdr3_aa: CASSPRRGQGTGELFF; cdr3_nt: TGTGCCAGCTCACCACGGAGGGGGCAGGGCACCGGGGAGCTGTTTTTT
d_call: NA; clone_size: NA; j_call: TRBJ1-4; v_call: TRBV4-1; cdr3_aa: CASRNLEELFF; cdr3_nt: TGCGCCAGCAGGAATTTGGAGGAACTGTTTTTT
d_call: TRBD2; clone_size: NA; j_call: TRBJ2-2; v_call: TRBV30; cdr3_aa: CAWRKVSGTNTGELFF; cdr3_nt: TGTGCCTGGAGAAAAGTTAGCGGGACGAACACCGGGGAGCTGTTTTTT
d_call: TRBD1; clone_size: NA; j_call: TRBJ2-5; v_call: TRBV19; cdr3_aa: CASSIGQGAETQYF; cdr3_nt: TGTGCCAGTAGTATAGGCCAGGGGGCAGAGACCCAGTACTTC
d_call: NA; clone_size: few; j_call: TRBJ2-3; v_call: TRBV24-1; cdr3_aa: CATSDKTGSTDTQYF; cdr3_nt: TGTGCCACCAGTGATAAGACAGGTAGCACAGATACGCAGTATTTT
d_call: NA; clone_size: NA; j_call: TRBJ1-5; v_call: TRBV5-6; cdr3_aa: CASSLLIQGGQPQHF; cdr3_nt: TGTGCCAGCAGCTTGCTAATACAGGGAGGGCAGCCCCAGCATTTT
d_call: TRBD1; clone_size: few; j_call: TRBJ1-3; v_call: TRBV13; cdr3_aa: CASRPGTGPGNTIYF; cdr3_nt: TGTGCCAGCAGACCAGGGACAGGGCCTGGAAACACCATATATTTT
d_call: NA; clone_size: NA; j_call: TRBJ2-7; v_call: TRBV4-1; cdr3_aa: CASSLRLLSYEQYF; cdr3_nt: TGCGCCAGCAGCCTCAGGCTGTTATCCTACGAGCAGTACTTC
d_call: NA; clone_size: many; j_call: TRBJ1-5; v_call: TRBV4-1; cdr3_aa: CASSQAKDSRNQPQHF; cdr3_nt: TGCGCCAGCAGCCAAGCGAAGGACAGCCGCAATCAGCCCCAGCATTTT
d_call: NA; clone_size: NA; j_call: TRBJ1-4; v_call: TRBV28; cdr3_aa: CASSSTGSTNEKLFF; cdr3_nt: TGTGCCAGCAGTTCAACAGGGTCAACTAATGAAAAACTGTTTTTT
d_call: TRBD2; clone_size: NA; j_call: TRBJ2-3; v_call: TRBV3-1/TRBV3-2; cdr3_aa: CASSQEGRTSGRGEDTQYF; cdr3_nt: TGTGCCAGCAGCCAAGAGGGCAGGACTAGCGGGAGAGGCGAGGATACGCAGTATTTT
d_call: NA; clone_size: NA; j_call: TRBJ1-4; v_call: TRBV19; cdr3_aa: CASRGSGVSNEKLFF; cdr3_nt: TGTGCCAGCCGGGGTTCAGGCGTATCTAATGAAAAACTGTTTTTT
d_call: NA; clone_size: NA; j_call: TRBJ2-3; v_call: TRBV27; cdr3_aa: CASSSSGPGEHTDTQYF; cdr3_nt: TGTGCCAGCAGCTCCTCTGGTCCAGGGGAACACACAGATACGCAGTATTTT
d_call: TRBD2; clone_size: NA; j_call: TRBJ2-1; v_call: TRBV5-8; cdr3_aa: CASSPGRAYNEQFF; cdr3_nt: TGTGCCAGCAGCCCCGGGAGGGCCTACAATGAGCAGTTCTTC